This TCR beta chain is drawn from a study of Graves' ophthalmopathy and Graves' hyperthyroidism. At the level of the study: Ahead of any treatment, peripheral blood was obtained at the initial diagnosis.

The V end was cut by 4 bases, the J end by 1 base, with 12 bases between. Looked up from germline, CDR1 is SGDLS and CDR2 is YYNGEE. CDR3 length: 15 residues. This clonotype was counted many times. Its specificity is not known. Study-level points and caveats: The blood repertoire also included most expanded thyroid clonotypes above 0.001 frequency.

All donors with ophthalmopathy were recorded as having moderate-to-severe activity, CAS ≥3, NOSPECS ≥4 and a duration under 3 months. Sampling around 9.8 ml of fresh peripheral blood provided the PBMCs. TCR beta CDR3 amplification used RNA transcripts. The first-round RT-PCR employed HTBI primers together with the Qiagen OneStep RT-PCR kit. A multiplex PCR was then performed as the second round. A single record per CDR3 protein comes from TCRdb applying MiXCR to the multiplex PCR reads. The sample carries about 410,000 distinct CDR3 sequences, around 19% recorded once. The TCR sequence derives from a woman aged 18-30 years with Graves' ophthalmopathy. Sequenced sample: peripheral blood. V and J are TRBV9 and TRBJ1-3; no definite D call. CDR3 sequence (DNA): TGTGCCAGCAGCTCCTCAGGATATTCTGGAAACACCATATATTTT. It encodes CASSSSGYSGNTIYF. Filled out from reference TRBV9 and TRBJ1-3, the complete variable domain reads DSGVTQTPKHLITATGQRVTLRCSPRSGDLSVYWYQQSLDQGLQFLIQYYNGEERAKGNILERFSAQQFPDLHSELNLSSLELGDSALYFCASSSSGYSGNTIYFGEGSWLTVV.